This TCR beta chain appears in the sequencing data of a study of cytomegalovirus exposure and HLA in healthy donors. CDR3 size: 16 residues. V was clipped by 4 bases and J by 6 bases; unmatched bases: 10. Germline-derived CDR1 and CDR2 are SGHDT and YYEEEE. Regarding this clone: Its antigen is currently unknown.

Findings of the study overall: Association with HLA alleles at 0.05 false discovery rate was found for approximately 18,000 TCR beta sequences in a later analysis.

The primer mix had 60 Vbeta and 13 Jbeta primers. Libraries were prepared by immunoSEQ multiplex PCR; TCRdb keeps only in-frame clonotypes and omits some of them. The data show more than 110,000 clones, 65% to 80% seen once. The receptor was isolated from a male donor in good health and CMV-seropositive. Sequencing used PBMCs. The chain links TRBV5-6 to TRBJ1-6; the match to TRBD1 covers 7 bases. The CDR3 DNA sequence: TGTGCCAGCAGCCCCAAGAGTACAGGGGTTAATTCACCCCTCCACTTT. Protein product: CASSPKSTGVNSPLHF.